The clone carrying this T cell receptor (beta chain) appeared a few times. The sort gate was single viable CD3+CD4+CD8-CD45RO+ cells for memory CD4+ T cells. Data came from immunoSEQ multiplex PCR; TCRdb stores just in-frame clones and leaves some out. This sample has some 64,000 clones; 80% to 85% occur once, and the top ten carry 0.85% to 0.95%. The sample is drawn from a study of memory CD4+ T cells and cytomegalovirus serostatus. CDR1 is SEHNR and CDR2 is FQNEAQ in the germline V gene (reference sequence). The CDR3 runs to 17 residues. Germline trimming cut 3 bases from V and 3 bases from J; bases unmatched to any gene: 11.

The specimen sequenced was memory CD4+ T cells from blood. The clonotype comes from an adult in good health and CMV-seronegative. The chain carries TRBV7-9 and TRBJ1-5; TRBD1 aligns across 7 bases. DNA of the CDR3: TGTGCCAGCAGCTTGGGAGAGGGGGCCAGGGACAATCAGCCCCAGCATTTT. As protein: CASSLGEGARDNQPQHF.